Each of the 30 T cell receptor beta chains below was sequenced from the same sample in a study of a mutant IDH1 vaccine in newly diagnosed glioma. Which antigens these TCRs recognize remains unknown. Sequencing was performed with immunoSEQ multiplex PCR; in TCRdb, only in-frame clones are kept and a portion is missing. This repertoire shows 73,000 or so clones, less than 90% found once; its top ten account for about an eighth. The time point denotes: week 35, safety follow-up. The investigators gave 300 ug of mutant IDH1 20-mer peptide in each vaccine dose, together with topical imiquimod. The sequencing here drew on PBMCs, taken from a glioma patient whose treatment included an IDH1 peptide vaccine. The receptors originated from a man aged 18 to 30 with glioma.

The chain has TRBV25-1 and TRBJ1-6; 7 bases fit TRBD1. The CDR3 loop spans 16 amino acids. J was trimmed by 9 bases and V by 3 bases; bases with no gene match: 11. Looked up from germline, CDR1 is MGHDK and CDR2 is SYGVNS. CDR3 nucleotide sequence: TGTGCCAGCAGTGATCCCAGGGCAGGGGGTCGTTCACCCCTCCACTTT. Protein product: CASSDPRAGGRSPLHF.

Only one count was recorded for this clone. The chain links TRBV19 to TRBJ2-7; TRBD1 agrees at 7 bases. CDR3 length: 15 amino acids. CDR1 LNHDA and CDR2 SQIVND come from the germline V gene (reference sequence). V was pared by 11 bases and J by 6 bases, with 19 bases of the junction left unmatched. The CDR3 region is CASSTGPPATSEQYF. Here the CDR3 DNA reads TGTGCCTCCTCGACAGGGCCCCCTGCGACGAGCGAGCAGTACTTC.

In this sample, this clone turned up once. This rearrangement joins TRBV7-2 to TRBJ1-1; a weak D match, TRBD1 (6 bases). Per germline, CDR1 SGHTA and CDR2 FQGNSA. The CDR3 is 15 amino acids. V was cut by 3 bases and J by 2 bases, with 13 bases left in between. The CDR3 loop is CASSFFQGFNTEAFF. Here the CDR3 DNA reads TGTGCCAGCAGCTTTTTCCAGGGGTTCAACACTGAAGCTTTCTTT.

V usage is TRBV30 and J usage is TRBJ1-4; 7 nucleotides agree with TRBD1. The CDR3 has 15 residues. Germline V lookup: CDR1 GTSNPN, CDR2 SVGIG (reference sequence). Trimming took 4 bases from V and 7 from J; bases not matched to a gene: 12. As DNA, the CDR3 is TGTGCCTGGACCGCGGTAAACAGGGGAACTGAAAAACTGTTTTTT. It translates to CAWTAVNRGTEKLFF.

The V and J genes are TRBV6-5 and TRBJ1-1; the match to TRBD1 covers 7 bases. The germline V gene encodes CDR1 MNHEY and CDR2 SVGAGI. The V segment lost 6 bases and the J segment 5 bases; nucleotides outside the gene matches: 6. The CDR3 runs to 13 residues. The CDR3 is CASSRQGGTEAFF. CDR3 DNA: TGTGCCAGCAGCCGCCAGGGGGGAACTGAAGCTTTCTTT.

The rearrangement joins TRBV6-5 to TRBJ2-5; tentative D call: TRBD1 (5 bases). Germline V gene sequence: CDR1 MNHEY, CDR2 SVGAGI. The CDR3 has 15 residues. V was pared by 6 bases and J by 5 bases, with 19 bases between. Written as DNA, the CDR3 is TGTGCCAGCAGCCGCGGACATTCCGGAATGGAGACCCAGTACTTC. Residues: CASSRGHSGMETQYF.

V is TRBV19 and J is TRBJ2-3, with 12 bases identical to TRBD2. After removal of 7 bases from V and 1 base from J, the junction contained 0 bases not matched to a gene. Per the germline V gene, CDR1 is LNHDA and CDR2 is SQIVND (reference sequence). The CDR3 covers 14 residues. CDR3 DNA: TGTGCCAGTACTAGCGGGAGGGGCACAGATACGCAGTATTTT. This translates into CASTSGRGTDTQYF.

This chain joins TRBV5-8 and TRBJ2-1; D is perhaps TRBD1 (5 bases). CDR1 is SGHTS and CDR2 is YDEGEE in the germline V gene. The CDR3 covers 16 residues. V was pared by 1 base and J by 4 bases, with 15 bases between. The CDR3, as DNA: TGTGCCAGCAGCTTGTACGTACGGACAATGTACAATGAGCAGTTCTTC. Translating it yields CASSLYVRTMYNEQFF.

The V gene is TRBV30, the J gene TRBJ1-5; D is undetermined. The germline V and J ends were trimmed by 7 bases and 3 bases, with 10 bases remaining between them. Germline-derived CDR1 and CDR2 are GTSNPN and SVGIG (reference sequence). The CDR3 is 12 amino acids. In nucleotides, the CDR3 is TGTGCCTCCCGGAGCTTCAATCAGCCCCAGCATTTT. Protein: CASRSFNQPQHF.

This chain connects TRBV19 to TRBJ1-1; D possibly corresponds to TRBD1 (5 bases). The CDR3 length is 14 residues. Germline CDR1 LNHDA, CDR2 SQIVND (reference sequence). V was pared by 5 bases and J by 4 bases, with 14 bases between. This chain's CDR3 is CASSWGTGGTEAFF. CDR3 DNA sequence: TGTGCCAGTAGTTGGGGCACGGGTGGCACTGAAGCTTTCTTT.

The genes are TRBV7-9 and TRBJ1-6, with D tentatively TRBD1 (5 bases). V lost 1 base and J lost 2, with 9 bases in between. CDR3 length: 16 residues. Germline CDR1 reads SEHNR; CDR2 reads FQNEAQ (reference sequence). This CDR3 is CASSLDRGPYNSPLHF. The CDR3 nucleotides read TGTGCCAGCAGCTTAGACCGGGGCCCCTATAATTCACCCCTCCACTTT.

The genes are TRBV30 and TRBJ1-5, with TRBD1 identical over 10 bases. The CDR3 loop spans 18 amino acids. CDR1 GTSNPN and CDR2 SVGIG come from the germline V gene (reference sequence). Trimming at V came to 3 bases and at J to 1 base, leaving 12 bases not matched to a gene. The CDR3 loop is CAWSFRDRGRSSNQPQHF. The CDR3 DNA reads TGTGCCTGGAGCTTCCGGGACAGGGGTAGGTCGAGCAATCAGCCCCAGCATTTT.

The rearrangement joins TRBV5-4 to TRBJ2-7; TRBD2 matches 10 bases. Trimming took 0 bases from V and 5 from J; bases not matched to a gene: 5. The CDR3 spans 15 residues. Germline V gene sequence: CDR1 SGHNT, CDR2 YYREEE (reference sequence). CDR3 sequence: CASSLDSGRIDEQYF. Here the CDR3 DNA reads TGTGCCAGCAGCTTGGATAGCGGGAGGATCGACGAGCAGTACTTC. Based on the CDR3 plus reference TRBV5-4 and TRBJ2-7, the full variable domain is ETGVTQSPTHLIKTRGQQVTLRCSSQSGHNTVSWYQQALGQGPQFIFQYYREEENGRGNFPPRFSGLQFPNYSSELNVNALELDDSALYLCASSLDSGRIDEQYFGPGTRLTVT.

The chain is built from TRBV7-2 and TRBJ2-7; 10 positions match TRBD2. The CDR3 is made up of 18 amino acids. Germline CDR1 SGHTA, CDR2 FQGNSA. Trimming took 0 bases from V and 2 from J; bases not matched to a gene: 10. DNA of the CDR3: TGTGCCAGCAGCTTAGCGGTCCGGGGAGCGGGGGGGCCCTACGAGCAGTACTTC. Encoded protein: CASSLAVRGAGGPYEQYF.

The V call is TRBV4-3, the J call TRBJ2-5; 9 nucleotides line up with TRBD1. CDR1 and CDR2 from the germline V gene are LGHNA and YSLEER. This CDR3 contains 16 residues. The J segment lost 0 bases and the V segment lost 0 bases, leaving 2 bases of the junction unmatched. This CDR3 reads CASSQDRTGDQETQYF. For the CDR3, the DNA is TGCGCCAGCAGCCAAGATCGGACAGGGGACCAAGAGACCCAGTACTTC.

V gene TRBV5-1 combines with J gene TRBJ1-3; no reliable D call. The germline CDR1 and CDR2 sequences are SGHRS and YFSETQ. Trimming cost V 2 bases and J 2 bases, with 11 bases left between them. CDR3 length: 15 amino acids. The CDR3 sequence: CASSFNSPPGNTIYF. DNA for the CDR3: TGCGCCAGCAGCTTTAACAGTCCCCCTGGAAACACCATATATTTT.

The chain combines TRBV18 with TRBJ1-1; TRBD1 matches 7 bases. The V and J ends lost 5 bases and 5 bases, in that order; junction bases with no gene match: 5. The CDR3 extends over 13 amino acids. Looked up from germline, CDR1 is KGHSH and CDR2 is LQKENI. The CDR3 protein is CASSTQGLTEAFF. The CDR3 coding sequence is TGTGCCAGCTCAACACAGGGGTTGACTGAAGCTTTCTTT.

This clone was seen a few times. The chain carries TRBV6-5 and TRBJ1-1; 9 bases are a match to TRBD1. There are 15 residues in the CDR3. The J segment lost 0 bases and the V segment lost 2 bases, leaving 1 base of the junction unmatched. CDR1 is MNHEY and CDR2 is SVGAGI in the germline V gene. CDR3 protein: CASSYRDRVNTEAFF. The CDR3 DNA reads TGTGCCAGCAGTTACCGGGACAGGGTGAACACTGAAGCTTTCTTT.

The CDR3 is CASSLTAGTLIEAFF. The CDR3 DNA reads TGTGCCAGCAGCTTAACGGCAGGGACCCTCATTGAAGCTTTCTTT. This sequence joins TRBV7-9 and TRBJ1-1; D perhaps matches TRBD1 (5 bases). Looked up from germline, CDR1 is SEHNR and CDR2 is FQNEAQ (reference sequence). The CDR3 runs 15 residues. V lost 2 bases to trimming and J lost 7 bases, with 17 bases between them.

V and J are TRBV5-4 and TRBJ1-6; no definite D call. The CDR3 is made up of 12 amino acids. V dropped 6 bases and J dropped 11 bases, with 12 bases sitting between them. CDR1 and CDR2 from the germline V gene are SGHNT and YYREEE (reference sequence). Here the CDR3 reads CASINRVPPLHF. The CDR3 DNA reads as TGTGCCAGCATCAATAGAGTCCCACCCCTCCACTTT.

The V and J genes are TRBV7-6 and TRBJ2-2, with D perhaps being TRBD1 or TRBD2 (5 bases each). Between the trimmed V and J ends, which lost 6 bases and 5 bases, there was a span of 16 bases. The CDR3 is 15 amino acids. Germline CDR1 reads SGHVS; CDR2 reads FNYEAQ. The CDR3 DNA is TGTGCCAGCAGTTTCCGGGTCGAGGGGACCGGGGAGCTGTTTTTT. Its protein product is CASSFRVEGTGELFF.

The chain couples TRBV5-1 to TRBJ1-1; D unclear. The V gene lost 4 bases and the J gene lost 1 base, with 17 bases spanning the gap. CDR1 SGHRS and CDR2 YFSETQ come from the germline V gene. The length of the CDR3 is 16 residues. The CDR3 region has the DNA TGCGCCAGCAGCCCCACGCTACCAGGCCGGAACACTGAAGCTTTCTTT. This gives the protein CASSPTLPGRNTEAFF.

As concerns this clone: At one of its ends the junction is not consistent with the germline gene, which may arise from a read error. The J gene is TRBJ2-3, the V gene TRBV7-7, with 7 bases that match TRBD2. The CDR3 has 15 amino acids. The germline CDR1 and CDR2 sequences are SSHAT and FNYEAQ (reference sequence). In DNA, the CDR3 is TGTGCTAGCAGCTTGGGGCGGGAGAGCACAGATACGCAGTATTTT. Protein sequence: CASSLGRESTDTQYF.

The chain uses TRBV10-3 and TRBJ1-5; D call uncertain. The CDR3 has 12 amino acids. Deletions cut 9 bases from V and 5 bases from J, with 11 bases between. Germline-derived CDR1 and CDR2 are ENHRY and SYGVKD. DNA for the CDR3: TGTGCCATGGGAAATGGTGATCAGCCCCAGCATTTT. Amino acids: CAMGNGDQPQHF.

This chain connects TRBV5-4 to TRBJ1-1; TRBD1 matches 12 bases. The CDR3 length is 16 residues. Germline V gene lookup returns CDR1 SGHNT and CDR2 YYREEE (reference sequence). V shed 4 bases and J 1 base; nucleotides not matched to a gene: 5. CDR3 nucleotides: TGTGCCAGCAGCCCGGGGACAGGGGGCAGGAACACTGAAGCTTTCTTT. Translating it yields CASSPGTGGRNTEAFF.

This clone was seen more than once but under ten times. This chain links TRBV25-1 with TRBJ1-4; D is ambiguous. This CDR3 contains 11 residues. The ends were cut back, 1 base at V and 8 bases at J, with 2 bases in the middle. The germline V gene encodes CDR1 MGHDK and CDR2 SYGVNS. CDR3 sequence reads: CASSESEKLFF. CDR3 sequence (DNA): TGTGCCAGCAGTGAATCAGAAAAACTGTTTTTT. The whole variable domain, remainder taken from reference TRBV25-1 and TRBJ1-4, is EADIYQTPRYLVIGTGKKITLECSQTMGHDKMYWYQQDPGMELHLIHYSYGVNSTEKGDLSSESTVSRIRTEHFPLTLESARPSHTSQYLCASSESEKLFFGSGTQLSVL.

The chain has TRBV29-1 and TRBJ2-7; 9 bases are a match to TRBD1. J was trimmed by 1 base and V by 4 bases; bases with no gene match: 5. Germline CDR1 SQVTM, CDR2 ANQGSEA. The CDR3 consists of 14 residues. CDR3 sequence: CSVVGQGRSYEQYF. The CDR3 DNA follows: TGCAGCGTTGTCGGACAGGGGCGATCCTACGAGCAGTACTTC.

The chain combines TRBV7-9 with TRBJ2-7; D not resolved. V shed 5 bases and J shed 3 bases, with 11 bases lying between them. The CDR3 covers 13 residues. Germline V gene lookup returns CDR1 SEHNR and CDR2 FQNEAQ (reference sequence). CDR3 region: CASSPSSVYEQYF. The CDR3 nucleotides read TGTGCCAGCAGCCCTTCGTCTGTCTACGAGCAGTACTTC.

The chain joins TRBV7-9 to TRBJ1-5, with 10 bases matching TRBD1. The germline V gene encodes CDR1 SEHNR and CDR2 FQNEAQ (reference sequence). The CDR3 is 14 amino acids. V lost 5 bases and J lost 4; bases outside the gene matches: 2. The CDR3, as DNA: TGTGCCAGCAGCGCGGACAGGGGGAATCAGCCCCAGCATTTT. Its protein product is CASSADRGNQPQHF.

V usage is TRBV11-2 and J usage is TRBJ2-7, with D maybe TRBD1 (6 bases). Trimming cost V 5 bases and J 1 base, with 9 bases left between them. The CDR3 is 13 residues long. Germline CDR1 and CDR2: SGHAT and FQNNGV. The CDR3 region is CASSHRVSYEQYF. CDR3 DNA: TGTGCCAGCAGCCACAGGGTTTCCTACGAGCAGTACTTC.